Following are 2 T cell receptor beta chains from one sample sequenced in a study of vaccination effects on CD4 cells after COVID-19. Peptide-pool stimulation followed by sequencing identified expanded antigen-specific CD4+ clonotypes in the ViraFEST assay. Culture proceeded for approximately 10 days, and CD4+ T cells were then isolated. The person had a PCR-confirmed SARS-CoV-2 infection during March to December 2020. Antigen specificity for these receptors is unknown. The assay was immunoSEQ multiplex PCR, and TCRdb's table has in-frame clones only and misses some. The sample has roughly 26,000 clones; about 84% are singletons. The material was CD4+ T cells from PBMCs cultured with HCoV-NL63 spike peptides, obtained before COVID-19 vaccination. These receptor sequences come from a human donor who had a prior SARS-CoV-2 infection.

This sequence joins TRBV11-3 and TRBJ1-2, with TRBD1 identical over 8 bases. The ends lost 0 bases at V and 4 bases at J; junction bases unmatched: 4. There are 15 residues in the CDR3. Germline V CDR1 and CDR2: SGHNT, YENEEA. Here the CDR3 DNA reads TGTGCCAGCAGCTTAGAGGACAGGGAGTCCTATGGCTACACCTTC. Its protein product is CASSLEDRESYGYTF.

The CDR3 sequence: CASSLVGQRSDTQYF. The DNA of the CDR3 is TGTGCCAGCAGTTTAGTGGGACAGCGGTCAGATACGCAGTATTTT. The genes are TRBV6-2 or TRBV6-3 and TRBJ2-3, with 7 bases identical to TRBD1. In germline, CDR1 is MNHEY, CDR2 SVGEGT. The CDR3 covers 15 residues. V was clipped by 4 bases and J by 4 bases; unmatched bases: 8.